This TCR beta chain was recorded in a study of blood T cell repertoires in COVID-19. Whole-study context: The United States, Italy and Spain provided the acute and convalescent COVID-19 samples. T cells, B-cell-depleted T cells, or PBMCs supplied cDNA or gDNA.

In the authors' methods: Reference gene primer amplification gave estimated nucleated cell counts. Profiled with immunoSEQ multiplex PCR; TCRdb holds only in-frame clones, not every one. V and J calls plus clone size are reproduced from that table; the DNA served to infer D and trimming. The repertoire consists of approximately 300,000 clones, with around nine tenths occurring once and the leading ten covering approximately 7.5%. In germline, CDR1 is MDHEN, CDR2 SYDVKM. The CDR3 is 13 amino acids. Trimming stripped 6 bases from V and 9 bases from J, with 17 bases between. This clone was seen once. Sequenced material: peripheral blood. This receptor was taken from a woman in her 30s with COVID-19, enrolled during active disease. The V call is TRBV28, the J call TRBJ1-1, with unresolved D. The DNA for the CDR3 is TGTGCCAGCAGCCGTATGCGGGGTGATAAAGCTTTCTTT. Translating it yields CASSRMRGDKAFF. Together with reference TRBV28 and TRBJ1-1, the CDR3 gives the full variable domain: DVKVTQSSRYLVKRTGEKVFLECVQDMDHENMFWYRQDPGLGLRLIYFSYDVKMKEKGDIPEGYSVSREKKERFSLILESASTNQTSMYLCASSRMRGDKAFFGQGTRLTVV.